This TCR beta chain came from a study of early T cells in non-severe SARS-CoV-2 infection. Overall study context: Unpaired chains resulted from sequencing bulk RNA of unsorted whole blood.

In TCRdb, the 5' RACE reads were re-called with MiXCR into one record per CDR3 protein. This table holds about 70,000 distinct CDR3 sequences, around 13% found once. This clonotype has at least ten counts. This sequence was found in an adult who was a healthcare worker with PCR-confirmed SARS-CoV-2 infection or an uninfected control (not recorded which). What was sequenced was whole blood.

As DNA, the CDR3 is TGTGCCATCAAACCGGGACAGGACTCCTACGAGCAGTACTTC. Translation gives CAIKPGQDSYEQYF. V gene TRBV10-3 combines with J gene TRBJ2-7, with 8 bases lining up with TRBD1. Germline V gives CDR1 ENHRY, CDR2 SYGVKD. With V trimmed by 7 bases and J by 0 bases, 5 bases remained unmatched. The CDR3 is made up of 14 amino acids.